The rows below give T cell receptor beta chains drawn from one sample of a study of blood T cell repertoires in COVID-19. The assay was immunoSEQ multiplex PCR, and TCRdb's table has in-frame clones only and misses some. The sample lists 95,000 to 150,000 clones, 84% occurring once. The sequenced sample consisted of PBMCs or T cells enriched from blood (not recorded which). These receptor sequences come from a woman in her twenties or thirties who had recovered from COVID-19. Both conserved end residues are part of each CDR3. The D gene is left open where the match is weak. Some rows mark clone size as missing; the rest say once, few, many or name a class of expanded clone.

j_call clone_size v_call d_call cdr3_aa cdr3_nt
TRBJ2-3 NA TRBV30 TRBD1 CAWSDRGRVTDTQYF TGTGCCTGGAGTGACAGGGGGCGCGTAACAGATACGCAGTATTTT
TRBJ2-5 NA TRBV7-2 TRBD1 CASSLGPTGGQETQYF TGTGCCAGCAGCTTAGGACCGACAGGGGGCCAAGAGACCCAGTACTTC
TRBJ2-3 NA TRBV14 TRBD2 CASSHGLAGGLGDTQYF TGTGCCAGCAGCCACGGACTAGCGGGAGGGCTGGGAGATACGCAGTATTTT
TRBJ1-1 NA TRBV18 NA CASSPASSMNTEAFF TGTGCCAGCTCACCGGCCAGTAGCATGAACACTGAAGCTTTCTTT
TRBJ2-7 NA TRBV10-3 NA CAISPGPRGSYEQYF TGTGCCATCAGCCCCGGCCCCCGGGGCTCCTACGAGCAGTACTTC
TRBJ1-2 once TRBV5-8 TRBD1 CASSFRDRVFYGYTF TGTGCCAGCAGCTTCCGGGACAGGGTCTTCTATGGCTACACCTTC
TRBJ2-3 NA TRBV3-1/TRBV3-2 TRBD2 CASSPTSWADTQYF TGTGCCAGCAGCCCGACTAGCTGGGCAGATACGCAGTATTTT
TRBJ2-2 NA TRBV7-8 NA CASSLRPQDSTNTGELFF TGTGCCAGCAGCTTAAGGCCTCAGGACAGTACGAACACCGGGGAGCTGTTTTTT
TRBJ2-7 NA TRBV27 NA CASSLRDLSYEQYF TGTGCCAGCAGTTTAAGGGACTTATCCTACGAGCAGTACTTC
TRBJ2-2 NA TRBV11-3 TRBD2 CASSFLAGGLGTGELFF TGTGCCAGCAGCTTCCTAGCGGGAGGGCTGGGAACCGGGGAGCTGTTTTTT